This record covers a single TCR beta chain. The target antigen is unknown. This record belongs to a study of T cell responses to AZD1222 COVID-19 vaccine. Notes on the study in general: Spike regions recognized by vaccine-associated CD4 TCRs spanned the protein, led by 160-218 and 743-854.

Germline V gene data show CDR1 as SGHNT and CDR2 as YYREEE (reference sequence). The ends lost 4 bases at V and 2 bases at J; junction bases unmatched: 14. The CDR3 totals 18 residues. Sequenced by immunoSEQ multiplex PCR; TCRdb stores in-frame clones only, minus some. The sample shows fewer than 110,000 clones, 90% of them seen only once. The chain joins TRBV5-4 to TRBJ2-5; the match to TRBD1 covers 10 bases. This TCR was recovered from an adult in good health. The sequencing here drew on peripheral blood, taken on day 0 of AZD1222 vaccination. The CDR3 region is CASSKGQGISLRQETQYF. The CDR3 DNA follows: TGTGCCAGCAGCAAGGGACAGGGGATATCTTTACGACAAGAGACCCAGTACTTC.